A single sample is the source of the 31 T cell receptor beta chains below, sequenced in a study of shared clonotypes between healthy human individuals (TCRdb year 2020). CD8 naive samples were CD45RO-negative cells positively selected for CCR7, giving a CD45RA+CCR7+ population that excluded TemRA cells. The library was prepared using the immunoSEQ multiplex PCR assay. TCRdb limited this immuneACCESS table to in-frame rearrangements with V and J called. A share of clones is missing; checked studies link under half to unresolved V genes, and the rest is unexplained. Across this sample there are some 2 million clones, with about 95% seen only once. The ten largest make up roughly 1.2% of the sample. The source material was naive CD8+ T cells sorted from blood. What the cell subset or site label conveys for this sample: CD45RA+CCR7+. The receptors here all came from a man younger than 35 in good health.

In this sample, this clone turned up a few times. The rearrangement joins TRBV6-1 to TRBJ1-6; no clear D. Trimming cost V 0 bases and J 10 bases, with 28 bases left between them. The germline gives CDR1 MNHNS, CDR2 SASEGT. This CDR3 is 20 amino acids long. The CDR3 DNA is TGTGCCAGCAGTGAAGCGATTAGCACTTACCTTAAAGGACCGGAATCACCCCTCCACTTT. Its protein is CASSEAISTYLKGPESPLHF.

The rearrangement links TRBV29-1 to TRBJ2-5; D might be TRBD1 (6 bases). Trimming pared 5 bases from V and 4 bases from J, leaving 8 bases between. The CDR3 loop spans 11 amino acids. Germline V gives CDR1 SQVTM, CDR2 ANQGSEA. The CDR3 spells CSVTTGETQYF. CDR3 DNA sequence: TGCAGCGTTACGACAGGAGAGACCCAGTACTTC.

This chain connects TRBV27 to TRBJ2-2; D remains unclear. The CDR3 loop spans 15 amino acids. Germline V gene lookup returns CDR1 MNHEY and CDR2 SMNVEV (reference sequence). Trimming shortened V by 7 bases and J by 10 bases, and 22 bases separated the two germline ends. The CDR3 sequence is CASTKIATPRQELFF. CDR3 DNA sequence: TGTGCCAGCACCAAAATCGCGACTCCCCGACAGGAGCTGTTTTTT.

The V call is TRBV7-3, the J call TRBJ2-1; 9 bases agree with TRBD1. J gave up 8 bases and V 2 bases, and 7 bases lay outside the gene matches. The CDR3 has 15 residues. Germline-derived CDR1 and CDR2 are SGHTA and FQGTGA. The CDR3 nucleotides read TGTGCCAGCAGCTTATGGACAGGGGTTGGATATGAGCAGTTCTTC. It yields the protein CASSLWTGVGYEQFF.

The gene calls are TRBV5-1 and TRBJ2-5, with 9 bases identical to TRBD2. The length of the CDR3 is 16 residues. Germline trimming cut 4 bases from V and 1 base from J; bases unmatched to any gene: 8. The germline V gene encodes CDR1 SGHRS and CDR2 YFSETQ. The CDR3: CASSHVLAGLQETQYF. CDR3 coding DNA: TGCGCCAGCAGCCACGTACTAGCGGGCCTCCAAGAGACCCAGTACTTC.

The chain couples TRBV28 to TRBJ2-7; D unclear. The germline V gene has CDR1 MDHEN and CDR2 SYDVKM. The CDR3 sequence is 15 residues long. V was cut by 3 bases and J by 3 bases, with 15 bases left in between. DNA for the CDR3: TGTGCCAGCAGTTTGGAGCCCCAAGGCCTCTACGAGCAGTACTTC. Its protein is CASSLEPQGLYEQYF.

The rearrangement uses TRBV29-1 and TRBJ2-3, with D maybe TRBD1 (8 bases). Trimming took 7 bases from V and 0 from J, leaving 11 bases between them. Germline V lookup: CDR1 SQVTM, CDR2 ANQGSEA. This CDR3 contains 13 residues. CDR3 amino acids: CSDRGGSTDTQYF. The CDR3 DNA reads TGCAGCGACAGGGGGGGTAGCACAGATACGCAGTATTTT.

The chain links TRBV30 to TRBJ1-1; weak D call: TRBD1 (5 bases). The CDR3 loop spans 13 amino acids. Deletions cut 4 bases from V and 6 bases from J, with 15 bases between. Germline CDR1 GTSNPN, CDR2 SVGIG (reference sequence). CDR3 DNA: TGTGCCTGGAACTTTGGGGGAGCTTCTGAAGCTTTCTTT. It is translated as CAWNFGGASEAFF.

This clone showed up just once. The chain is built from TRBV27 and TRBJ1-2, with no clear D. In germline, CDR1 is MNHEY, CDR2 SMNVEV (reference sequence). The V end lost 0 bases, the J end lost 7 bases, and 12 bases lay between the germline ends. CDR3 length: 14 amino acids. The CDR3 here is CASSLSEEGRGYTF. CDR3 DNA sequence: TGTGCCAGCAGTTTATCGGAGGAAGGCCGTGGCTACACCTTC.

CDR3: CAWESGQYEQYF. The CDR3, as DNA: TGTGCCTGGGAGTCAGGACAATACGAGCAGTACTTC. The V call is TRBV30, the J call TRBJ2-7; D may be TRBD1 (5 bases). V gave up 5 bases and J gave up 4 bases, with 12 bases separating them. The CDR3 consists of 12 residues. Looked up from germline, CDR1 is GTSNPN and CDR2 is SVGIG (reference sequence).

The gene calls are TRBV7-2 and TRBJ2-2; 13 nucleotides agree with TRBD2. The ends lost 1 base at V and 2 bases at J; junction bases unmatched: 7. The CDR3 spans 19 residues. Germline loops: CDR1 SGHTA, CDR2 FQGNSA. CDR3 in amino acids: CASSLEGLAGVINTGELFF. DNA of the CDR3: TGTGCCAGCAGCTTAGAAGGACTAGCGGGAGTCATCAACACCGGGGAGCTGTTTTTT.

The CDR3 protein is CASTLSPGNGDGELFF. The DNA for the CDR3 is TGTGCCAGCACCCTTAGCCCGGGAAACGGGGACGGGGAGCTGTTTTTT. The chain links TRBV7-9 to TRBJ2-2; maybe TRBD2 (5 bases). V lost 7 bases and J 7 bases, leaving 22 bases between the germline ends. The CDR3 runs to 16 residues. The germline V gene has CDR1 SEHNR and CDR2 FQNEAQ (reference sequence).

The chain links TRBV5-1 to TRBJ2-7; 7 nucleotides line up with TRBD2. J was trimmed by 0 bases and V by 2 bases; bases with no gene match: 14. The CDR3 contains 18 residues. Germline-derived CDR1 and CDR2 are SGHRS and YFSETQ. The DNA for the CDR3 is TGCGCCAGCAGCTTCCGATCCGCGGGACTACTGAACTCCTACGAGCAGTACTTC. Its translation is CASSFRSAGLLNSYEQYF.

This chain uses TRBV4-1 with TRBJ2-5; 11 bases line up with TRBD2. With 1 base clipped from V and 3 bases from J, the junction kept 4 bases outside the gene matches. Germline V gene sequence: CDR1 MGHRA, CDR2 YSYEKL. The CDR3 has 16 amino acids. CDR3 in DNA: TGCGCCAGCAGCCAAGTCCAACTAGCGGGGGAAGAGACCCAGTACTTC. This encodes CASSQVQLAGEETQYF.

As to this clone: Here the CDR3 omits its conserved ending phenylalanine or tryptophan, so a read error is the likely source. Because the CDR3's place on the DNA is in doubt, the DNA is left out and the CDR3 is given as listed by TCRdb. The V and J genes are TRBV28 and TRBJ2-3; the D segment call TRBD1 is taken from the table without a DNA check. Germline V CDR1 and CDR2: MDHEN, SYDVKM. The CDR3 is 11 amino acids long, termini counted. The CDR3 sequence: CASSLKGRLGS.

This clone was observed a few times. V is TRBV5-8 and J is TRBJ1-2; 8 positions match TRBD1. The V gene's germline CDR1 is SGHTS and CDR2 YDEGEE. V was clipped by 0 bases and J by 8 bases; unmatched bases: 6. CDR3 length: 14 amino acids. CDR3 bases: TGTGCCAGCAGCTTGGCGCAGGGGGCTCAAGGCTACACCTTC. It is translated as CASSLAQGAQGYTF.

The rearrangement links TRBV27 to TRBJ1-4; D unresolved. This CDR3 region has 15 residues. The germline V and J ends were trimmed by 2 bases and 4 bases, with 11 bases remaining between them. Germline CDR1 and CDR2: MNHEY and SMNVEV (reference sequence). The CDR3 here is CASSLRSEFNEKLFF. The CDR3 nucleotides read TGTGCCAGCAGTTTAAGGTCCGAATTTAATGAAAAACTGTTTTTT.

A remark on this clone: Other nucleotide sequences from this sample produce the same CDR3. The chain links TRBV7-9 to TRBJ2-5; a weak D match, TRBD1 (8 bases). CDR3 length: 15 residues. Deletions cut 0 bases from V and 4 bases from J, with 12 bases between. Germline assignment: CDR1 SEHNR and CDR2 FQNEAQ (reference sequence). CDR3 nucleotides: TGTGCCAGCAGCTTAGCAACAGGGGGGGCAGAGACCCAGTACTTC. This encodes CASSLATGGAETQYF.

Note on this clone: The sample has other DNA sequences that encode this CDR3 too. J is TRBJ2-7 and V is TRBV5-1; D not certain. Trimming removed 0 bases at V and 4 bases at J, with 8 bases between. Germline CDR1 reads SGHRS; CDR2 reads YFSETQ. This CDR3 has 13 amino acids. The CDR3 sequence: CASSLGLLYEQYF. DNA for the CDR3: TGCGCCAGCAGCTTGGGACTCCTTTACGAGCAGTACTTC.

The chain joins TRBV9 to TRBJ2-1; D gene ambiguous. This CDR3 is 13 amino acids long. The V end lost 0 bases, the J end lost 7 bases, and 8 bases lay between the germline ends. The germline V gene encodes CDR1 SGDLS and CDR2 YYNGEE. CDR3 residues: CASSVVGQNEQFF. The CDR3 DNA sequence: TGTGCCAGCAGCGTAGTGGGCCAGAATGAGCAGTTCTTC.

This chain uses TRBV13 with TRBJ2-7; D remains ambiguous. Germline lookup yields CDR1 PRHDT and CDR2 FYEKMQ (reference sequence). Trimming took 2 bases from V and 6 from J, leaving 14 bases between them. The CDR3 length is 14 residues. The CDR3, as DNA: TGTGCCAGCAGCTTATACATCGGACCCGGCGAGCAGTACTTC. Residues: CASSLYIGPGEQYF.

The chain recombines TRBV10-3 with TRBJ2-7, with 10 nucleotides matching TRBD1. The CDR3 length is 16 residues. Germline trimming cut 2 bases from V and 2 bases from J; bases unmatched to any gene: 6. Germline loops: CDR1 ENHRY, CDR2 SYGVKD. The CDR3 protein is CAISEPGTGVAYEQYF. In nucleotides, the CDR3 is TGTGCCATCAGTGAGCCCGGGACAGGGGTGGCCTACGAGCAGTACTTC.

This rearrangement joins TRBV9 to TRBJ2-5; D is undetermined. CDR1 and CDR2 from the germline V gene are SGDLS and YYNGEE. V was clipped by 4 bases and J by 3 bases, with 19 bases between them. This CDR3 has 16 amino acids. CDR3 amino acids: CASSPLGQTSKETQYF. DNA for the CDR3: TGTGCCAGCAGCCCCCTTGGGCAGACATCCAAAGAGACCCAGTACTTC.

DNA of the CDR3: TGTGCCAGCAGCTTAGGTCAGGGGGCGGGCGTGGCTTTCTTT. Its translation: CASSLGQGAGVAFF. The chain uses TRBV7-9 and TRBJ1-1; 8 bases align to TRBD1. Germline loops: CDR1 SEHNR, CDR2 FQNEAQ (reference sequence). The CDR3 spans 14 residues. Trimming cost V 1 base and J 11 bases; bases outside gene matches: 9. The entire variable domain, with the rest obtained from reference TRBV7-9 and TRBJ1-1, is as follows: DTGVSQNPRHKITKRGQNVTFRCDPISEHNRLYWYRQTLGQGPEFLTYFQNEAQLEKSRLLSDRFSAERPKGSFSTLEIQRTEQGDSAMYLCASSLGQGAGVAFFGQGTRLTVV.

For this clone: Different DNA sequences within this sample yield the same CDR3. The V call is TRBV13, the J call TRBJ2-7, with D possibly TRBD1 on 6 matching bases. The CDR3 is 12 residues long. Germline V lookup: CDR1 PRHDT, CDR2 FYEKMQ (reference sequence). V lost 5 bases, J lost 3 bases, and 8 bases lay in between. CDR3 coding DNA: TGTGCCAGCAGCGAACAGGGCTACGAGCAGTACTTC. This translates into CASSEQGYEQYF.

CDR3 nucleotides: TGTGCCAGCACCACAGGACCCTCCTACGAGCAGTACTTC. Its protein is CASTTGPSYEQYF. The chain carries TRBV7-8 and TRBJ2-7, with D perhaps matching TRBD1 (5 bases). CDR3 size: 13 residues. CDR1 and CDR2 (germline): SGHVS, FQNEAQ. Trimming left V 7 bases short and J 0 bases short, with 10 bases between.

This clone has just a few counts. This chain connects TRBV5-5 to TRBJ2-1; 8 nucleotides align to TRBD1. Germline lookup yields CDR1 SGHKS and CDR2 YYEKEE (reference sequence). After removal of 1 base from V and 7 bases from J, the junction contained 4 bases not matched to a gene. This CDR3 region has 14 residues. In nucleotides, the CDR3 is TGTGCCAGCAGCTTGTGGACAGGGTTGAATGAGCAGTTCTTC. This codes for CASSLWTGLNEQFF.

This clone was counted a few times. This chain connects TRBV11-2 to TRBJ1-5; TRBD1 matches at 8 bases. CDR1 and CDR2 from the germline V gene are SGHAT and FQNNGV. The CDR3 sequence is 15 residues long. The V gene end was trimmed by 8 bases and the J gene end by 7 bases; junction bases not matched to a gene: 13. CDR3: CASGQGASGEQPQHF. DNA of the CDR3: TGTGCCAGCGGGCAGGGGGCGAGCGGAGAACAGCCCCAGCATTTT. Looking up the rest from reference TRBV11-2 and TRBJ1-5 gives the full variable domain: EAGVAQSPRYKIIEKRQSVAFWCNPISGHATLYWYQQILGQGPKLLIQFQNNGVVDDSQLPKDRFSAERLKGVDSTLKIQPAKLEDSAVYLCASGQGASGEQPQHFGDGTRLSIL.

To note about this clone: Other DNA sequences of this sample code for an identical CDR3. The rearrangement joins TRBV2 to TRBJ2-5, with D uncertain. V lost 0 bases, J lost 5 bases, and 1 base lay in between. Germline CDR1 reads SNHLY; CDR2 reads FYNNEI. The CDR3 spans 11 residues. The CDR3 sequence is CASSEAETQYF. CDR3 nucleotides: TGTGCCAGCAGTGAAGCGGAGACCCAGTACTTC.

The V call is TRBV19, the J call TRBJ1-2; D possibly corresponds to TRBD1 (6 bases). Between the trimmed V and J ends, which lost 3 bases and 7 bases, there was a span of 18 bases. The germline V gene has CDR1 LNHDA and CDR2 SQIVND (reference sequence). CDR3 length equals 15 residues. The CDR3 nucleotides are TGTGCCAGTAGTATGTGGTCGGGGGGCGATCCTGGCTACACCTTC. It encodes CASSMWSGGDPGYTF.

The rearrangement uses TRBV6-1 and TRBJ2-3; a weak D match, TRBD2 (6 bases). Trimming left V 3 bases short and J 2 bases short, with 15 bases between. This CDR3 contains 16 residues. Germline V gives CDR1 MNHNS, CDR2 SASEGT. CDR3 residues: CASSERGPGATDTQYF. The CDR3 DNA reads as TGTGCCAGCAGTGAGAGGGGACCGGGAGCCACAGATACGCAGTATTTT.